This is a list of T cell receptor beta chains from one sample in a study of beta chain features in type 1 diabetes. TCRdb's table, derived via immunoSEQ multiplex PCR, lists solely in-frame clones and lacks some. There are about 350,000 clones in the sample; less than 20% occur only once, and under 0.05% lies in the top ten. Sequenced material: naive CD4+ T cells from blood. These receptors were collected from a woman under 30 in good health. CDR3s include the opening cysteine and the closing phenylalanine or tryptophan.

14 | TRBV6-1 | CASTVLAGGYEQYF
12 | TRBV7-2 | CASSLYLYGYTF
14 | TRBV19 | CASTSTPSYNEQFF
15 | TRBV9 | CASSVFQGQDYGYTF
18 | TRBV28 | CASSPTHGTGGRAYEQYF
15 | TRBV30 | CAWSAGTAFNQPQHF
15 | TRBV10-3 | CAISDRVLGQYEQYF
14 | TRBV7-9 | CASSPTGPNSPLHF
14 | TRBV6-5 | CASSPVAGGYGYTF
15 | TRBV9 | CASSEGTASTDTQYF
15 | TRBV5-1 | CASSLGDRGLNEQFF
15 | TRBV5-1 | CASSDPGLGSDTQYF
19 | TRBV4-1 | CASSQQPPVAGAFTDTQYF
15 | TRBV7-9 | CASSKGRGRTDTQYF
12 | TRBV11-3 | CASRDRGNVLTF
14 | TRBV29-1 | CSVSGSIKGDTQYF
13 | TRBV30 | CAWSGDSDTEAFF
16 | TRBV5-1 | CASVRDMPSSYNEQFF
14 | TRBV19 | CASSIGGRGTEAFF
14 | TRBV7-2 | CASSTAGYSYEQYF
16 | TRBV7-3 | CASSPTGPTGEETQYF
16 | TRBV7-3 | CASSLRRGAGHYGYTF
17 | TRBV4-2 | CASSHLKIGRGYNEQFF
15 | TRBV14 | CASSQGLAGAEEQYF
12 | TRBV5-1 | CASSPLAGELFF
14 | TRBV29-1 | CSVVEGGGQETQYF
14 | TRBV5-4 | CASSLQGPNNEQFF
14 | TRBV5-6 | CASSFGQGGDEQFF
12 | TRBV28 | CASGRGHSEAFF
14 | TRBV7-8 | CASSPTGGGTEAFF
14 | TRBV5-8 | CASSLTGGRETQYF
14 | TRBV4-2 | CASGDRGETRELFF
18 | TRBV10-3 | CAISANSLTSGSTDTQYF
15 | TRBV7-2 | CASSLGQGAGNEQFF
15 | TRBV4-1 | CASSLLDRGLGGYTF
15 | TRBV7-8 | CASSQMTVNNQPQHF
15 | TRBV18 | CASSPLAGVTDTQYF
17 | TRBV14 | CASSQGSSGSMADTQYF
15 | TRBV30 | CAWSVGGTANQPQHF
13 | TRBV2 | CASRGLVQETQYF
17 | TRBV23-1 | CASTPRGQGFSGYEQYF
13 | TRBV10-3 | CAINKTGRNGYTF
16 | TRBV5-1 | CASSLGQMGGNQPQHF
15 | TRBV11-1 | CASSRPTLAHNEQFF
18 | TRBV5-1 | CASSLGAGGPSGSYEQYF
14 | TRBV9 | CASSATEGANVLTF
15 | TRBV4-1 | CASSPLTGRYEEQYF
16 | TRBV10-2 | CASSEFQGAFNTEAFF
16 | TRBV4-1 | CASSQGWAGEKETQYF
14 | TRBV5-1 | CASSSAVGQETQYF
12 | TRBV30 | CAWASSNQPQHF
15 | TRBV12-5 | CASGPGTTSTDTQYF
13 | TRBV7-2 | CASSLHDRGRPYF